This T cell receptor (beta chain) appears in the sequencing data of a study of blood T cell repertoires in COVID-19. Study in general: The United States, Italy and Spain provided the acute and convalescent COVID-19 samples. Sources were T cells, B-cell-depleted T cells, or PBMCs; the material itself was cDNA or gDNA.

In the original workflow: Amplification with reference gene primers provided the estimates of nucleated cell counts. Some clones are missing from TCRdb's copy, which holds only in-frame ones; the method was immunoSEQ multiplex PCR. For V, J and clone size, that table is used; D and trimming come from the DNA. Of some 350,000 clones listed, around 91% are singletons. Germline lookup yields CDR1 MDHEN and CDR2 SYDVKM. Deletions cut 5 bases from V and 11 bases from J, with 16 bases between. The CDR3 is 12 residues long. The receptor comes from a man in his late teens or twenties with active or convalescent COVID-19. The material sequenced was peripheral blood. The chain is built from TRBV28 and TRBJ2-7; possible D gene TRBD2, 5 bases. CDR3 loop: CASSASPGWEYF. The CDR3 region has the DNA TGTGCCAGCAGTGCCTCCCCGGGATGGGAGTACTTC.